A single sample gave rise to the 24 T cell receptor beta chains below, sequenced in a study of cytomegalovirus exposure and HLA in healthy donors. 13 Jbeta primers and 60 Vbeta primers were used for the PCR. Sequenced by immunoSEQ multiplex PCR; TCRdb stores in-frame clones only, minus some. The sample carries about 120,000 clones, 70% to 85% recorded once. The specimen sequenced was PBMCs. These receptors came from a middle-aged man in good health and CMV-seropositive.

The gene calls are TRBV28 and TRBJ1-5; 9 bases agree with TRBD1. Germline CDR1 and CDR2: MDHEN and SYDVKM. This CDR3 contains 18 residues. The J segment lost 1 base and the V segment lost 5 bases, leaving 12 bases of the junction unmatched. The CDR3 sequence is CASSPKTGGRWSNQPQHF. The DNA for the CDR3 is TGTGCCAGCAGTCCAAAGACAGGGGGAAGATGGAGCAATCAGCCCCAGCATTTT.

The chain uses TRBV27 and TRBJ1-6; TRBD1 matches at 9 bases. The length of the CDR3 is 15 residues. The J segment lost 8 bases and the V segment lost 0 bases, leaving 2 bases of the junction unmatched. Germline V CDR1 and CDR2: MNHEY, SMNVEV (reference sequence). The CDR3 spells CASSLSRTGDSPLHF. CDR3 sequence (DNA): TGTGCCAGCAGTTTATCGAGGACAGGGGATTCACCCCTCCACTTT.

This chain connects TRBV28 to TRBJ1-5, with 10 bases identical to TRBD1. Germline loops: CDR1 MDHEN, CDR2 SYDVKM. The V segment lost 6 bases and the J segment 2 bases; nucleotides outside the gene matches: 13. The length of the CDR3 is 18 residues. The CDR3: CASRLSGTGEWGNQPQHF. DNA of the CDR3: TGTGCCAGCAGATTGTCCGGGACAGGGGAGTGGGGCAATCAGCCCCAGCATTTT.

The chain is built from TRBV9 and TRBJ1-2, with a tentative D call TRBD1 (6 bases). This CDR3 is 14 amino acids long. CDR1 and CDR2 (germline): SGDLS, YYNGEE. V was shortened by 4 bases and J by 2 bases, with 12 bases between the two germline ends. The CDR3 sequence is CASSLQGGNYGYTF. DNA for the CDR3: TGTGCCAGCAGCCTACAGGGTGGGAACTATGGCTACACCTTC.

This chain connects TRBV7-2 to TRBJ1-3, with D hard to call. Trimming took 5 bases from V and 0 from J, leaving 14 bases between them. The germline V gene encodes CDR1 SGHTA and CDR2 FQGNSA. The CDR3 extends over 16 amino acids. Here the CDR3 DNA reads TGTGCCAGCAGCCGTGACTCAGCAAACTCTGGAAACACCATATATTTT. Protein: CASSRDSANSGNTIYF. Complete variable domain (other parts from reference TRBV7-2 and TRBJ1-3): GAGVSQSPSNKVTEKGKDVELRCDPISGHTALYWYRQSLGQGLEFLIYFQGNSAPDKSGLPSDRFSAERTGGSVSTLTIQRTQQEDSAVYLCASSRDSANSGNTIYFGEGSWLTVV.

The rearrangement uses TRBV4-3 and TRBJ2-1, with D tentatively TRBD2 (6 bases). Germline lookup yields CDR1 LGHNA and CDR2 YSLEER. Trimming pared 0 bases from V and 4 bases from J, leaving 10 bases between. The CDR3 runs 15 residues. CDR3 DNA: TGCGCCAGCAGCCAAGATGGGAGGAATTACAATGAGCAGTTCTTC. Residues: CASSQDGRNYNEQFF.

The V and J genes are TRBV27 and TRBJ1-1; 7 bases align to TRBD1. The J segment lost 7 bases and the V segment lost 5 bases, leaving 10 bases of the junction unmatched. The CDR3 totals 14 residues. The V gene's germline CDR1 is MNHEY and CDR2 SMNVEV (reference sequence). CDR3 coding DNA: TGTGCCAGCAGTCACCGCCCGGGACAGATTGAAGCTTTCTTT. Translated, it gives CASSHRPGQIEAFF.

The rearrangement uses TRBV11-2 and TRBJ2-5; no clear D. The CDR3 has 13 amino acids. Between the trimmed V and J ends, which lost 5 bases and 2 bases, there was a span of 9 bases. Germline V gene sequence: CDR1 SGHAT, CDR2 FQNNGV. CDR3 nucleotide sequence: TGTGCCAGCAGCCTTGGCTTGCAAGAGACCCAGTACTTC. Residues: CASSLGLQETQYF.

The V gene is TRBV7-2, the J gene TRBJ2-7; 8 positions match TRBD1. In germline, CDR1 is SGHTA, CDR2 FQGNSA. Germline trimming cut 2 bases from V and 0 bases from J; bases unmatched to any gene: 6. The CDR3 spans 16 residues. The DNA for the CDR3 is TGTGCCAGCAGCTTAATCCCACAGGGGGTCTCCTACGAGCAGTACTTC. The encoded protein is CASSLIPQGVSYEQYF.

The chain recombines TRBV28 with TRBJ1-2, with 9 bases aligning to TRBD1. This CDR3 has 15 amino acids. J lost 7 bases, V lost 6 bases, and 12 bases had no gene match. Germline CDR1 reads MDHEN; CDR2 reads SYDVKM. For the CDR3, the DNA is TGTGCCAGCAGCCCCGGGGACAGGGAGTTGAGTGGCTACACCTTC. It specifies CASSPGDRELSGYTF.

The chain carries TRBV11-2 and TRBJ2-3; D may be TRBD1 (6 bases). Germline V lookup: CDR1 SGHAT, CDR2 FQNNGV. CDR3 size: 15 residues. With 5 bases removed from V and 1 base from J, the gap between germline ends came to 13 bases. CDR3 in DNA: TGTGCCAGCAGCCGGCTACAGGGCGGCACAGATACGCAGTATTTT. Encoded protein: CASSRLQGGTDTQYF.

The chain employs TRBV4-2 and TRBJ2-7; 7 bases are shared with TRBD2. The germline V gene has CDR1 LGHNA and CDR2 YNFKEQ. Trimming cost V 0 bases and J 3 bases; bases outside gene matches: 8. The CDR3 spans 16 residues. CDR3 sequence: CASSQDWRGTLYEQYF. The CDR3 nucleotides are TGTGCCAGCAGCCAAGATTGGCGGGGGACGCTCTACGAGCAGTACTTC.

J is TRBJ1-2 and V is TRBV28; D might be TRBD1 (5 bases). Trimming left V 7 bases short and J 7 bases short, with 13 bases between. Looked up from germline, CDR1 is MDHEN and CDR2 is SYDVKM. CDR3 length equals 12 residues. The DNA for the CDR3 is TGTGCCAGCATTAGCAGGGAACCTGGCTACACCTTC. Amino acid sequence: CASISREPGYTF.

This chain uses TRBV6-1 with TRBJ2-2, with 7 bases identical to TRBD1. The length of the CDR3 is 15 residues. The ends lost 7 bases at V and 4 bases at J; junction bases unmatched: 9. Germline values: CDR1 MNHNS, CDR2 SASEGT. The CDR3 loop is CASTTTGAGTGELFF. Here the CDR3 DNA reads TGTGCCAGCACCACTACAGGGGCGGGCACCGGGGAGCTGTTTTTT.

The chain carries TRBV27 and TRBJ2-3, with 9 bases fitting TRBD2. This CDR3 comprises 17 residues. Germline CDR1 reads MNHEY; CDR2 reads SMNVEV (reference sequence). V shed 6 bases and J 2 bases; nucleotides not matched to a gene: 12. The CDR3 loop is CASRLFGGGVSTDTQYF. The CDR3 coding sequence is TGTGCCAGCAGACTTTTCGGCGGGGGGGTATCCACAGATACGCAGTATTTT.

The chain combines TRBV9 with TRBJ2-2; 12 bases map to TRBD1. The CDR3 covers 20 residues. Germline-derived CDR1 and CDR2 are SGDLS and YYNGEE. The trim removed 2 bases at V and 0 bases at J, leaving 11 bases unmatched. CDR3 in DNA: TGTGCCAGCAGCGTTTTTCCCGGGACAGGGGGCACTTCGAACACCGGGGAGCTGTTTTTT. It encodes CASSVFPGTGGTSNTGELFF.

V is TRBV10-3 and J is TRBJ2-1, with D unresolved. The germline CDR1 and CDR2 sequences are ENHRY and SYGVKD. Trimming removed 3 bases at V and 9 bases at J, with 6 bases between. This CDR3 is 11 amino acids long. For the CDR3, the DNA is TGTGCCATCAGTGACCTATCTGAGCAGTTCTTC. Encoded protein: CAISDLSEQFF.

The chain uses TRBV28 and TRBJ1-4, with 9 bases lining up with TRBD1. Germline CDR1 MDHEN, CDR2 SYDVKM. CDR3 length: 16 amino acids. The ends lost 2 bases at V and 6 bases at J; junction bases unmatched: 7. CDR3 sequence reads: CASSLLGQGLDEKLFF. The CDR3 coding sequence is TGTGCCAGCAGTTTACTGGGACAGGGTTTGGATGAAAAACTGTTTTTT.

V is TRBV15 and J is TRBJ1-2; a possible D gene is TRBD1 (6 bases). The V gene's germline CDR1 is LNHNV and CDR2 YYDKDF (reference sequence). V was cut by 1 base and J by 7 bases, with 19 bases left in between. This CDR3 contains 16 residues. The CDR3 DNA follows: TGTGCCACCAGCAGAGGGCAGGGACAAATCGCTTTTGGCTACACCTTC. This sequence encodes CATSRGQGQIAFGYTF.

CDR3 in DNA: TGCGCCAGCAGTTTCTCGGCGGGCTCCGCTGAAGCTTTCTTT. This gives the protein CASSFSAGSAEAFF. The V call is TRBV5-1, the J call TRBJ1-1, with no clear D. Between the trimmed V and J ends, which lost 5 bases and 6 bases, there was a span of 17 bases. The CDR3 covers 14 residues. Per the germline V gene, CDR1 is SGHRS and CDR2 is YFSETQ.

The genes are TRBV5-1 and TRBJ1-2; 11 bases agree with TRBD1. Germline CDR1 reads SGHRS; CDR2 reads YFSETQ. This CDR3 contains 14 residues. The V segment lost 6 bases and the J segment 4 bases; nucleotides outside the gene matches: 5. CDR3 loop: CASTLGTGGYGYTF. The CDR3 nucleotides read TGCGCCAGCACCTTAGGGACAGGGGGCTATGGCTACACCTTC.

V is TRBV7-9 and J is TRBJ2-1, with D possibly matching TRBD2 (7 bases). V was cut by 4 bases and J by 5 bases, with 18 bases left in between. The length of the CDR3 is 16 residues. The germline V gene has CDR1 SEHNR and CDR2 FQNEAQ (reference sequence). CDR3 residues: CASSSWVGGPDNEQFF. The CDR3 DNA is TGTGCCAGCAGCTCTTGGGTCGGGGGGCCAGACAATGAGCAGTTCTTC.

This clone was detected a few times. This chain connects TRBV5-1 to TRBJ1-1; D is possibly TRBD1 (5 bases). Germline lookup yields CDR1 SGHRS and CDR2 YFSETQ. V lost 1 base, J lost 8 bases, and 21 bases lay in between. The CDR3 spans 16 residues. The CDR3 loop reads CASSLRAGSGLGEAFF. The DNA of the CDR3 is TGCGCCAGCAGCTTGCGCGCGGGGTCAGGGTTAGGCGAAGCTTTCTTT.

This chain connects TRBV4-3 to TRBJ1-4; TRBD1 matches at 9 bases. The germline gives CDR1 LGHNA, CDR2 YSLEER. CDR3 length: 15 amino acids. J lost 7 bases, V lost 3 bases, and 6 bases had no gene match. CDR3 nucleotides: TGCGCCAGCAGCCATCTGGGACAGGGCAGTGAAAAACTGTTTTTT. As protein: CASSHLGQGSEKLFF.